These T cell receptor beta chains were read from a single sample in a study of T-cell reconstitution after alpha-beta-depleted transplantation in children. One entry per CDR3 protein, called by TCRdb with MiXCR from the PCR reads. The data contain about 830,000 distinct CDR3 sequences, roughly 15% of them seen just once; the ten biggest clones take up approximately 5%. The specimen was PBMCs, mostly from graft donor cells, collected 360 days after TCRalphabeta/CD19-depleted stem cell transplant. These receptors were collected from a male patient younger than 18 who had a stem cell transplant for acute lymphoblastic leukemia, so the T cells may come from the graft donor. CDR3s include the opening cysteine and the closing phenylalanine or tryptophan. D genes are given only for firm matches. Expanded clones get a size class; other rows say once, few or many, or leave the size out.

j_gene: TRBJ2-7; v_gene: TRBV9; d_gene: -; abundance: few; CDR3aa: CASSSAMFHEQYF; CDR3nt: TGTGCCAGCAGCTCCGCCATGTTCCACGAGCAGTACTTC
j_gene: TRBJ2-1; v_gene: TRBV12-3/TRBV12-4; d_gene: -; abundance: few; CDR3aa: CASSFRTRHNEQFF; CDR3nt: TGTGCCAGCAGTTTCCGGACTCGACACAATGAGCAGTTCTTC
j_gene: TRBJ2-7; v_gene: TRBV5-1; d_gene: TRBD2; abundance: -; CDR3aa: CASSLGLAGGTYEQYF; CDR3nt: TGCGCCAGCAGCCTGGGACTAGCGGGAGGCACCTACGAGCAGTACTTC
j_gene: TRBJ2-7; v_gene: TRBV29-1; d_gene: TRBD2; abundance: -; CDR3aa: CSVEGASGRYEQYF; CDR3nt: TGCAGCGTTGAGGGGGCTAGCGGGAGGTACGAGCAGTACTTC
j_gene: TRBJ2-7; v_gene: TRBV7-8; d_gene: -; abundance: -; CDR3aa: CASRVPPSGTNSPYEQYF; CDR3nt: TGTGCCAGCAGGGTCCCCCCCTCCGGGACAAACTCCCCCTACGAGCAGTACTTC
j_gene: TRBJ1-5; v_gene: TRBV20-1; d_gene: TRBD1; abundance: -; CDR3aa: CSARDPQGNQPQHF; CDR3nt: TGCAGTGCTAGAGATCCACAGGGGAATCAGCCCCAGCATTTT
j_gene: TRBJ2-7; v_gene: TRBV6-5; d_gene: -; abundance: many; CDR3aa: CASSYRSGHRVSEQYF; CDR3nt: TGTGCCAGCAGTTACCGGTCGGGACACCGTGTTTCCGAGCAGTACTTC
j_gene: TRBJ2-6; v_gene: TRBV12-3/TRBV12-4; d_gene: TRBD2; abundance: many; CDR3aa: CASSLAGGPGVLTF; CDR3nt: TGTGCCAGCAGTTTAGCGGGAGGGCCAGGTGTCCTGACTTTC
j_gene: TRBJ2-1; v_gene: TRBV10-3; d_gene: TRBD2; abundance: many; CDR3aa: CAGTSNEQFF; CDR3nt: TGTGCCGGGACTAGCAATGAGCAGTTCTTC
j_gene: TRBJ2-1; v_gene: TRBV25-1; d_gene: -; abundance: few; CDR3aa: CASSETHEQFF; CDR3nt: TGTGCCAGCAGTGAAACCCATGAGCAGTTCTTC
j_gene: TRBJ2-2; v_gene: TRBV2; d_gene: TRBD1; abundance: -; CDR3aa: CASSSYVQGARGELFF; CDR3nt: TGTGCCAGCAGTTCGTACGTCCAGGGGGCCCGCGGGGAGCTGTTTTTT
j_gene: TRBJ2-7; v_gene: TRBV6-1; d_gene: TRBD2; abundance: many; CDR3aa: CASRRTSGTGEQYF; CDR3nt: TGTGCCAGCAGGCGGACTAGCGGGACCGGGGAGCAGTACTTC
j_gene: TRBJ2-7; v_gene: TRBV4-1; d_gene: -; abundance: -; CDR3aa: CASSLTQGVTYEQYF; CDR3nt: TGCGCCAGCAGCCTCACACAGGGCGTGACCTACGAGCAGTACTTC
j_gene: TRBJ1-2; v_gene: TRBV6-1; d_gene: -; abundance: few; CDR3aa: CASSAGSLYGYTF; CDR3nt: TGTGCCAGCAGTGCTGGATCATTGTACGGCTACACCTTC
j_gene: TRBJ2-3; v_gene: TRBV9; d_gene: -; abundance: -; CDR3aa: CASTLDPSTDTQYF; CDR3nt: TGTGCCAGCACCCTAGACCCAAGCACAGATACGCAGTATTTT
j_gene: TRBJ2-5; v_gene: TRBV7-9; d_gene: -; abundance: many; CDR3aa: CASSLFETQYF; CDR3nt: TGTGCCAGCAGCTTGTTCGAGACCCAGTACTTC
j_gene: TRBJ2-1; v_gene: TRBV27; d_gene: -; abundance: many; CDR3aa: CASSLRYNEQFF; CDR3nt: TGTGCCAGCAGTTTACGCTACAATGAGCAGTTCTTC
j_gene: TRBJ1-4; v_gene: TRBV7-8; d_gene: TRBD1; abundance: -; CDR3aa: CASSSKGASPGKGEKLFF; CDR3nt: TGTGCCAGCAGCAGTAAGGGGGCCTCGCCAGGGAAGGGTGAAAAACTGTTTTTT
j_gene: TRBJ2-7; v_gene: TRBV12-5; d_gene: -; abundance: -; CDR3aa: CASGLSRVVHEQYF; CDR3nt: TGTGCTAGTGGTTTGTCCAGGGTCGTCCACGAGCAGTACTTC
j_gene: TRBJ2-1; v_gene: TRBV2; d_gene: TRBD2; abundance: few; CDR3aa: CASSDPGTSGRAKFPHEQFF; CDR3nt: TGTGCCAGCAGCGACCCGGGGACTAGCGGGAGGGCCAAGTTCCCCCATGAGCAGTTCTTC
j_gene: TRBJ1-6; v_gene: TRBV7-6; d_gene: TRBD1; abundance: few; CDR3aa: CASSVHRGGLYNSPLHF; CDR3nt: TGTGCCAGCAGCGTACACAGGGGTGGCCTCTATAATTCACCCCTCCACTTT
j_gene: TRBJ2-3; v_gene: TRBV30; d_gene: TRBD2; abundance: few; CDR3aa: CAWSLTSGFTDTQYF; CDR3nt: TGTGCCTGGAGCTTGACTAGCGGTTTCACAGATACGCAGTATTTT
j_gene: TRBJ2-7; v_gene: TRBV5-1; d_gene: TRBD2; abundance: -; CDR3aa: CASSFQRDLYEQYF; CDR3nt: TGCGCCAGCAGCTTCCAGCGGGACCTGTACGAGCAGTACTTC
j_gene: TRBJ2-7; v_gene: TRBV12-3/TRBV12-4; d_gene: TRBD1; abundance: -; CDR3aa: CASSLQLIRDRVPYEQYF; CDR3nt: TGTGCCAGCAGTTTACAACTGATCCGGGACAGGGTTCCCTACGAGCAGTACTTC
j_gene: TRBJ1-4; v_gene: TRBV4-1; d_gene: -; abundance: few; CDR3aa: CASSQERNREKLFF; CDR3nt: TGCGCCAGCAGCCAAGAGAGGAACAGGGAAAAACTGTTTTTT
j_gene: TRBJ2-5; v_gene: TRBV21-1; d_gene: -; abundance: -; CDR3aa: CASSKGTAAVRYF; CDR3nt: TGTGCCAGCAGCAAAGGGACGGCAGCCGTAAGGTACTTC
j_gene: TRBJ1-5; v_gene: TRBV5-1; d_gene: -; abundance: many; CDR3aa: CASSLGAQGWDQPQHF; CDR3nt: TGCGCCAGCAGCTTGGGGGCCCAGGGATGGGATCAGCCCCAGCATTTT
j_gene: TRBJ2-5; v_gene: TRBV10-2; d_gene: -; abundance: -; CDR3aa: CASSARGMETQYF; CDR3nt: TGCGCCAGCAGTGCGAGGGGGATGGAGACCCAGTACTTC
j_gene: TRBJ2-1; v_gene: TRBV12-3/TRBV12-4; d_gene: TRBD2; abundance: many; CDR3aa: CASSFSLAGIDEQFF; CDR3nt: TGTGCCAGCAGTTTTAGTCTAGCGGGAATCGATGAGCAGTTCTTC
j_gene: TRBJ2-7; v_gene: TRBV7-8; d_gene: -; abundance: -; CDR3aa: CASSFGGVVYEQYF; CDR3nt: TGTGCCAGCAGCTTTGGAGGGGTAGTCTACGAGCAGTACTTC
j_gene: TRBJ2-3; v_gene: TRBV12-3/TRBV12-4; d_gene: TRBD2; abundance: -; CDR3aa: CASSLPIAGTTDTQYF; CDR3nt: TGTGCCAGCAGTCTACCTATAGCGGGGACCACAGATACGCAGTATTTT
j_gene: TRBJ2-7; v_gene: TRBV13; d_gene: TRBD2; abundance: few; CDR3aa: CASSLTEREPYEQYF; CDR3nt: TGTGCCAGCAGCTTAACAGAGCGGGAGCCCTACGAGCAGTACTTC
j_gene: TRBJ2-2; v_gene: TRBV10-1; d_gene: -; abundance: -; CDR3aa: CASSESRMPSRGGRDTGELFF; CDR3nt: TGCGCCAGCAGTGAGTCCAGGATGCCTTCGAGAGGGGGGCGCGACACCGGGGAGCTGTTTTTT
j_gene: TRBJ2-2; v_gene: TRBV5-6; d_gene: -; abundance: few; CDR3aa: CASSPGLVEVLFF; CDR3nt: TGTGCCAGCAGCCCTGGGCTAGTCGAGGTCCTGTTTTTT
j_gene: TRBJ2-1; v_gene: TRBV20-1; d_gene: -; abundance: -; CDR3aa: CSARDSNYNEQFF; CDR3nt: TGCAGTGCTAGAGATTCTAACTACAATGAGCAGTTCTTC
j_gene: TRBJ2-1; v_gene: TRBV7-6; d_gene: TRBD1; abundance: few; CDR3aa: CASSQTGGIGNNEQFF; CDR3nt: TGTGCCAGCAGCCAAACAGGGGGCATCGGGAACAATGAGCAGTTCTTC
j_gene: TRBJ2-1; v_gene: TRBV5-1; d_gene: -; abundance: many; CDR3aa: CASSWGGGDNEQFF; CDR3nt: TGCGCCAGCAGCTGGGGAGGGGGCGACAATGAGCAGTTCTTC
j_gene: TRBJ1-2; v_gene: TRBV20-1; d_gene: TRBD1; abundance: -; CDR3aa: CSASYGTGGGYTF; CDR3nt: TGCAGTGCTAGTTACGGGACAGGGGGTGGCTACACCTTC
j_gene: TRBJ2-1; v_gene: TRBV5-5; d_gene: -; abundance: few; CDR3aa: CASSLKGASEDREQFF; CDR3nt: TGTGCCAGCAGCTTGAAGGGTGCTAGCGAGGACAGGGAGCAGTTCTTC
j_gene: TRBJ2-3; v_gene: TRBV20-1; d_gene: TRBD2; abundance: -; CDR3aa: CSARGWTRSTDTQYF; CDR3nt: TGCAGTGCTAGGGGCTGGACTAGATCAACAGATACGCAGTATTTT
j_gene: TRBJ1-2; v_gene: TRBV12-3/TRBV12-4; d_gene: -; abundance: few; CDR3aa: CASSSRGTYGYTF; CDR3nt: TGTGCCAGCAGTTCGAGGGGTACCTATGGCTACACCTTC
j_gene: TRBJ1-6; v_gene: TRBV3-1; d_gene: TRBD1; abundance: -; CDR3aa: CASSQGVDRGSNSPLHF; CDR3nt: TGTGCCAGCAGCCAGGGCGTGGACAGGGGGTCTAATTCACCCCTCCACTTT
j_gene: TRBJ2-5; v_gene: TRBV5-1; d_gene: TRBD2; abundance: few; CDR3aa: CASSGGLARYQETQYF; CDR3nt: TGCGCCAGCAGCGGGGGACTAGCGAGGTACCAAGAGACCCAGTACTTC
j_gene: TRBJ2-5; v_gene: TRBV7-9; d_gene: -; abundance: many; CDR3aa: CASSGLGETQYF; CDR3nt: TGTGCCAGCAGTGGACTTGGGGAGACCCAGTACTTC
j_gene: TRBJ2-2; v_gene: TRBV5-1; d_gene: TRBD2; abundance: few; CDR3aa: CASSINEIAGGQNTGELFF; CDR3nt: TGCGCCAGCAGCATAAACGAGATAGCGGGAGGACAGAACACCGGGGAGCTGTTTTTT